This TCR beta chain derives from a study of cytomegalovirus exposure and HLA in healthy donors. The CDR3 runs to 16 residues. Trimming stripped 2 bases from V and 4 bases from J, with 15 bases between. Germline CDR1 reads SGDLS; CDR2 reads YYNGEE. PCR involved 60 Vbeta and 13 Jbeta primers. The method was immunoSEQ multiplex PCR; TCRdb's version includes in-frame clones alone and lacks a portion of them. The profile covers some 130,000 clones, with 50% to 65% appearing a single time and more than 8% taken by the ten largest. This rearrangement joins TRBV9 to TRBJ2-2; D is possibly TRBD2 (6 bases). Sequenced sample: PBMCs. This clonotype was obtained from a middle-aged man in good health and CMV-seropositive. The CDR3 protein is CASSVSPTRSTGELFF. CDR3 bases: TGTGCCAGCAGCGTTTCCCCGACTAGATCCACCGGGGAGCTGTTTTTT.